The 18 T cell receptor beta chains in this list originate from one sample, sequenced in a study of shared clonotypes between healthy human individuals. Assay: immunoSEQ multiplex PCR; the TCRdb copy retains only in-frame clones and omits some. The table lists roughly 640,000 clones, 97% of them singletons, with 0.045% to 0.07% in the top ten. The sequencing input was naive CD4+ T cells sorted from blood. Subset specified: CD45RA+ positively selected. These receptors were collected from a woman aged 25-40 years in good health.

The V and J genes are TRBV19 and TRBJ2-2, with unresolved D. The CDR3 extends over 14 amino acids. Per germline, CDR1 LNHDA and CDR2 SQIVND (reference sequence). Trimming left V 3 bases short and J 6 bases short, with 11 bases between. The CDR3 DNA sequence: TGTGCCAGTAGTATGTCGGATTTAGCCGGGGAGCTGTTTTTT. Translating it yields CASSMSDLAGELFF.

The chain is built from TRBV28 and TRBJ1-2; D not resolved. Trimming removed 6 bases at V and 3 bases at J, with 14 bases between. Germline loops: CDR1 MDHEN, CDR2 SYDVKM. The CDR3 is 14 amino acids. The CDR3, as DNA: TGTGCCAGCAGGATTACTGGTGCCTACTATGGCTACACCTTC. Its protein is CASRITGAYYGYTF.

The chain combines TRBV19 with TRBJ2-5; 9 bases line up with TRBD2. The J call may not be correct, given that the DNA end is closer to TRBJ2-7. Germline CDR1 and CDR2: LNHDA and SQIVND (reference sequence). This CDR3 region has 15 residues. CDR3 sequence: CASSIPAGGPHEQYF. Written as DNA, the CDR3 is TGTGCCAGTAGTATCCCCGCGGGAGGGCCCCACGAGCAGTACTTC.

The rearrangement joins TRBV19 to TRBJ2-7; D is perhaps TRBD2 (6 bases). The V and J ends lost 3 bases and 0 bases respectively, with 9 bases between them. CDR3 length: 14 residues. Germline V CDR1 and CDR2: LNHDA, SQIVND (reference sequence). CDR3: CASSIQTSSYEQYF. The CDR3 nucleotides read TGTGCCAGTAGTATTCAGACTAGCTCCTACGAGCAGTACTTC. The full variable domain, rest sourced from reference TRBV19 and TRBJ2-7, is DGGITQSPKYLFRKEGQNVTLSCEQNLNHDAMYWYRQDPGQGLRLIYYSQIVNDFQKGDIAEGYSVSREKKESFPLTVTSAQKNPTAFYLCASSIQTSSYEQYFGPGTRLTVT.

This sequence joins TRBV29-1 and TRBJ1-1; 8 nucleotides line up with TRBD1. Germline CDR1 SQVTM, CDR2 ANQGSEA. Germline trimming cut 6 bases from V and 3 bases from J; bases unmatched to any gene: 9. The CDR3 runs to 14 residues. CDR3 in DNA: TGCAGCGTCGTGGACAGGGCAAGACACACTGAAGCTTTCTTT. Amino acid sequence: CSVVDRARHTEAFF.

The rearrangement links TRBV7-9 to TRBJ1-2, with a weak D call TRBD1 (6 bases). Germline values: CDR1 SEHNR, CDR2 FQNEAQ (reference sequence). The CDR3 runs to 14 residues. V lost 1 base and J 6 bases, leaving 12 bases between the germline ends. CDR3 protein: CASSLEGGLDGYTF. The CDR3 coding sequence is TGTGCCAGCAGCTTAGAAGGGGGGTTAGATGGCTACACCTTC. The full variable domain, completed using reference TRBV7-9 and TRBJ1-2, is DTGVSQNPRHKITKRGQNVTFRCDPISEHNRLYWYRQTLGQGPEFLTYFQNEAQLEKSRLLSDRFSAERPKGSFSTLEIQRTEQGDSAMYLCASSLEGGLDGYTFGSGTRLTVV.

This clone was recorded once. The CDR3: CASRGGEYTGELFF. The CDR3 nucleotides are TGTGCCTCCCGGGGCGGCGAGTACACCGGGGAGCTGTTTTTT. This rearrangement joins TRBV7-2 to TRBJ2-2; D possibly matches TRBD1 or TRBD2 (5 bases each). Germline loops: CDR1 SGHTA, CDR2 FQGNSA. V lost 11 bases and J 3 bases, leaving 16 bases between the germline ends. This CDR3 spans 14 amino acids.

V is TRBV18 and J is TRBJ2-5; 10 bases line up with TRBD1. The germline V gene encodes CDR1 KGHSH and CDR2 LQKENI. The CDR3 totals 15 residues. The V segment lost 1 base and the J segment 3 bases; nucleotides outside the gene matches: 2. The CDR3 region is CASSPRGTGEETQYF. The CDR3 DNA sequence: TGTGCCAGCTCACCACGTGGGACAGGGGAAGAGACCCAGTACTTC.

This clone has just one count. This sequence joins TRBV9 and TRBJ2-7, with a possible D match to TRBD1 (6 bases). This CDR3 has 15 residues. V lost 2 bases and J 1 base, leaving 13 bases between the germline ends. Germline V CDR1 and CDR2: SGDLS, YYNGEE. CDR3 amino acids: CASSVRQEISYEQYF. The CDR3 bases are TGTGCCAGCAGCGTTCGACAGGAGATTTCCTACGAGCAGTACTTC.

The chain recombines TRBV4-1 with TRBJ2-7; 9 nucleotides agree with TRBD1. This CDR3 comprises 15 residues. J was trimmed by 3 bases and V by 3 bases; bases with no gene match: 6. The germline gives CDR1 MGHRA, CDR2 YSYEKL. CDR3 DNA: TGCGCCAGCAGCCAGCCGGGACAGGGTCGCTACGAGCAGTACTTC. Amino acids: CASSQPGQGRYEQYF.

A single count supports this clone. The chain recombines TRBV5-4 with TRBJ2-1; D ambiguous. V was shortened by 4 bases and J by 0 bases, with 8 bases between the two germline ends. Germline assignment: CDR1 SGHNT and CDR2 YYREEE (reference sequence). The CDR3 has 14 residues. The CDR3 DNA is TGTGCCAGCAGCAACCCTAGCTCCTACAATGAGCAGTTCTTC. The encoded protein is CASSNPSSYNEQFF.

CDR3 DNA: TGTGCCAGCAGTCCTCACCTCCAGGGCCCGAACACTGAAGCTTTCTTT. Translating it yields CASSPHLQGPNTEAFF. This sequence joins TRBV28 and TRBJ1-1, with D possibly matching TRBD1 (5 bases). The length of the CDR3 is 16 residues. Trimming shortened V by 5 bases and J by 1 base, and 17 bases separated the two germline ends. CDR1 and CDR2 from the germline V gene are MDHEN and SYDVKM. The variable domain in full, with the rest retrieved from reference TRBV28 and TRBJ1-1, is DVKVTQSSRYLVKRTGEKVFLECVQDMDHENMFWYRQDPGLGLRLIYFSYDVKMKEKGDIPEGYSVSREKKERFSLILESASTNQTSMYLCASSPHLQGPNTEAFFGQGTRLTVV.

The gene calls are TRBV28 and TRBJ2-1; TRBD2 matches at 11 bases. Germline trimming cut 3 bases from V and 4 bases from J; bases unmatched to any gene: 5. The germline gives CDR1 MDHEN, CDR2 SYDVKM. The CDR3 loop spans 16 amino acids. The DNA for the CDR3 is TGTGCCAGCAGTTTGACGACTAGCGGGACATACAATGAGCAGTTCTTC. It codes for CASSLTTSGTYNEQFF.

This clone was seen a single time. The CDR3 spells CASSPTGDNSPLHF. DNA of the CDR3: TGCGCCAGCAGCCCCACAGGAGATAATTCACCCCTCCACTTT. The chain couples TRBV5-1 to TRBJ1-6, with D possibly TRBD1 on 5 matching bases. Germline lookup yields CDR1 SGHRS and CDR2 YFSETQ. The CDR3 consists of 14 residues. V lost 4 bases and J lost 5, with 10 bases in between.

The chain combines TRBV9 with TRBJ1-3; D uncertain. Germline CDR1 SGDLS, CDR2 YYNGEE. V gave up 0 bases and J gave up 2 bases, with 12 bases separating them. The CDR3 runs 16 residues. CDR3 sequence (DNA): TGTGCCAGCAGCGTAGAAGGGAGTAGGGCTGGAAACACCATATATTTT. Its translation: CASSVEGSRAGNTIYF.

Written as DNA, the CDR3 is TGCGCCAGCAGCTTGCCGGAAAGGGGCGAGCAGTACTTC. Its protein product is CASSLPERGEQYF. V and J are TRBV5-1 and TRBJ2-7; D is perhaps TRBD1 (5 bases). The V end lost 1 base, the J end lost 6 bases, and 11 bases lay between the germline ends. CDR3 length equals 13 residues. Germline assignment: CDR1 SGHRS and CDR2 YFSETQ.

The J gene is TRBJ2-3, the V gene TRBV4-1, with 8 bases aligning to TRBD2. The CDR3 covers 15 residues. The junction had 5 bases not matched to a gene; V was cut back by 4 bases and J by 2 bases. Per the germline V gene, CDR1 is MGHRA and CDR2 is YSYEKL. As DNA, the CDR3 is TGCGCCAGCAGCCTCTTAGCGGGAACCACAGATACGCAGTATTTT. Amino acid sequence: CASSLLAGTTDTQYF.

V is TRBV11-1 and J is TRBJ2-1, with 14 bases lining up with TRBD2. V lost 7 bases to trimming and J lost 3 bases; unmatched junction nucleotides: 5. This CDR3 has 16 residues. CDR1 and CDR2 from the germline V gene are SGHAT and FQDESV (reference sequence). DNA for the CDR3: TGTGCCAGCACCCCGGGACTAGCGGGAGACTACAATGAGCAGTTCTTC. This gives the protein CASTPGLAGDYNEQFF.